A single sample is the source of the 18 T cell receptor beta chains below, sequenced in a study of monozygotic twins with inflammatory bowel disease. TCRdb reanalyzed the 5' RACE reads, giving one entry per CDR3 protein sequence and no DNA. The ten top clones account for approximately 2.8%, within a sample of under 200,000 distinct CDR3 sequences. The sequenced sample consisted of blood. The receptors here all came from a human donor with ulcerative colitis or Crohn's disease, or a healthy co-twin of an affected twin (not recorded which).

The genes are TRBV5-1 and TRBJ2-7. The germline gives CDR1 SGHRS, CDR2 YFSETQ. There are 13 residues in the CDR3. This CDR3 is CASSVGLAYEQYF. Based on the CDR3 plus reference TRBV5-1 and TRBJ2-7, the full variable domain is KAGVTQTPRYLIKTRGQQVTLSCSPISGHRSVSWYQQTPGQGLQFLFEYFSETQRNKGNFPGRFSGRQFSNSRSEMNVSTLELGDSALYLCASSVGLAYEQYFGPGTRLTVT.

This chain uses TRBV29-1 with TRBJ1-1; TCRdb names TRBD1, which stays unverified in the absence of DNA. Germline CDR1 reads SQVTM; CDR2 reads ANQGSEA. CDR3 size: 12 residues. CDR3: CSVIAGTNEAFF.

The V gene is TRBV18, the J gene TRBJ2-3; TCRdb's D call of TRBD1 is untestable without DNA. This CDR3 comprises 14 residues. Germline CDR1 KGHSH, CDR2 LQKENI. The CDR3 protein is CASSPRDYTDTQYF.

The V call is TRBV15, the J call TRBJ2-7; no DNA is available, so the TRBD1 call from TCRdb remains unchecked. This CDR3 has 15 amino acids. CDR1 is LNHNV, CDR2 YYDKDF, per germline (reference sequence). The CDR3 protein is CATSRDEGAPYEQYF.

V is TRBV20-1 and J is TRBJ2-7; TCRdb lists TRBD1, though no DNA is available to test this call. Germline CDR1 is DFQATT and CDR2 is SNEGSKA (reference sequence). The CDR3 covers 14 residues. The CDR3 sequence is CSAVRSGGLYEQYF.

V gene TRBV28 combines with J gene TRBJ1-5; TCRdb's D gene call, TRBD1, goes unchecked for lack of DNA. Germline V gives CDR1 MDHEN, CDR2 SYDVKM. This CDR3 is built from 15 residues. The CDR3 region is CASSREDRGHQPQHF.

This chain joins TRBV7-2 and TRBJ1-1; TCRdb indicates TRBD1, and absent DNA this call remains unverified. CDR3 size: 13 residues. Germline V gene lookup returns CDR1 SGHTA and CDR2 FQGNSA. The CDR3 spells CASSLLRGTEAFF.

The rearrangement uses TRBV24-1 and TRBJ2-7; TCRdb's D call, TRBD1, is unchecked because there is no DNA. CDR1 is KGHDR, CDR2 SFDVKD, per germline. The CDR3 totals 15 residues. The CDR3 loop reads CATSDMGQGTYEQYF.

V is TRBV10-3 and J is TRBJ2-3; there is no DNA to check the TCRdb D call of TRBD2. This CDR3 is 16 amino acids long. From germline, CDR1 is ENHRY and CDR2 SYGVKD. CDR3 protein: CAISSGLAGGEATQYF.

The V gene is TRBV6-5, the J gene TRBJ2-2; TCRdb selects TRBD1, and the lack of DNA leaves this call unchecked. The germline V gene encodes CDR1 MNHEY and CDR2 SVGAGI. CDR3 length equals 16 residues. CDR3 protein: CASSFGTGVNTGELFF.

The chain recombines TRBV12-3 or TRBV12-4 with TRBJ2-7. This CDR3 contains 14 residues. CDR3 residues: CASSSSTIPNEQYF.

The CDR3 spells CASSSTDTQYF. The genes are TRBV10-1 and TRBJ2-3. The CDR3 is made up of 11 amino acids. CDR1 and CDR2 (germline): WNHNN, SYGVQD (reference sequence).

The gene calls are TRBV28 and TRBJ2-7; the TCRdb D gene call, TRBD2, has no DNA to confirm it. The CDR3 contains 13 residues. The germline V gene has CDR1 MDHEN and CDR2 SYDVKM. CDR3 loop: CASSTIGHYEQYF.

CDR3 amino acids: CASSHGQGLDQPQHF. The rearrangement uses TRBV14 and TRBJ1-5; checking the TCRdb D call of TRBD1 is not possible without DNA. The V gene's germline CDR1 is SGHDN and CDR2 FVKESK. The CDR3 is 15 amino acids.

The rearrangement joins TRBV10-3 to TRBJ2-3; with no DNA, the TCRdb D assignment of TRBD1 cannot be verified. Germline CDR1 reads ENHRY; CDR2 reads SYGVKD. The CDR3 is 16 amino acids. The CDR3 spells CAINLQGTFVTDTQYF.

CDR3 sequence: CASSSLGGYNSPLHF. The chain uses TRBV7-2 and TRBJ1-6; TCRdb picks TRBD1, but there is no DNA to check that call. CDR1 and CDR2 (germline): SGHTA, FQGNSA. The CDR3 extends over 15 amino acids.

The rearrangement links TRBV9 to TRBJ2-1; TCRdb's D gene call, TRBD2, goes unchecked for lack of DNA. Germline-derived CDR1 and CDR2 are SGDLS and YYNGEE. The length of the CDR3 is 16 residues. The CDR3 protein is CASSVHVTSGGSEQFF.

The genes are TRBV12-3 or TRBV12-4 and TRBJ2-5; without DNA, the TCRdb call of TRBD1 cannot be checked. There are 13 residues in the CDR3. The CDR3 here is CASSTDTGETQYF.